These 12 T cell receptor beta chains were all obtained from the same sample, sequenced in a study of Ad26.COV2.S vaccination and SARS-CoV-2 variants. Indicated treatment: 19 received Ad26.COV2.S at low or high dose, single or two shots; five or six received placebo; per-sample allocation not given. Specimen acquisition occurred on day 63 following the initial vaccine or placebo injection. Assay used: immunoSEQ multiplex PCR; TCRdb lists only in-frame clones, some missing. Here the sample spans 440,000 or so clones, approximately 92% being singletons. The material sequenced was peripheral blood, taken in a trial of Ad26.COV2.S vaccine versus placebo. Receptors were obtained from a person aged 18-65 years who received the Ad26.COV2.S COVID-19 vaccine or a placebo.

The chain links TRBV15 to TRBJ2-3; possibly TRBD1 for D (6 bases). CDR1 and CDR2 (germline): LNHNV, YYDKDF (reference sequence). Trimming cost V 2 bases and J 0 bases, with 12 bases left between them. This CDR3 comprises 16 residues. Here the CDR3 reads CATSRPRGKSTDTQYF. The CDR3 region has the DNA TGTGCCACCAGCAGACCCAGGGGAAAGAGCACAGATACGCAGTATTTT. The whole variable domain, filled in from reference TRBV15 and TRBJ2-3, reads DAMVIQNPRYQVTQFGKPVTLSCSQTLNHNVMYWYQQKSSQAPKLLFHYYDKDFNNEADTPDNFQSRRPNTSFCFLDIRSPGLGDTAMYLCATSRPRGKSTDTQYFGPGTRLTVL.

The genes are TRBV2 and TRBJ1-5, with TRBD1 identical over 8 bases. V gave up 8 bases and J gave up 3 bases; unmatched junction bases: 6. CDR1 and CDR2 from the germline V gene are SNHLY and FYNNEI. This CDR3 is built from 14 residues. The CDR3 region is CASGPGQDNQPQHF. In DNA, the CDR3 is TGTGCCAGCGGTCCGGGACAGGACAATCAGCCCCAGCATTTT.

The chain combines TRBV28 with TRBJ2-2; perhaps TRBD2 as D (7 bases). Trimming stripped 7 bases from V and 5 bases from J, with 17 bases between. The CDR3 runs 15 residues. Germline V lookup: CDR1 MDHEN, CDR2 SYDVKM. The CDR3: CASNPPGGRTGELFF. The CDR3, as DNA: TGTGCCAGCAACCCCCCCGGGGGGCGGACCGGGGAGCTGTTTTTT.

Comment on this clone: Germline is not matched at one junction end, which may reflect a read error. This chain uses TRBV5-1 with TRBJ2-7; D is tentatively TRBD1 or TRBD2 (5 bases each). The CDR3 is 12 residues long. Germline V gene lookup returns CDR1 SGHRS and CDR2 YFSETQ. Written as DNA, the CDR3 is TGCGCCAGCAGATACCCGGAGGACATTCCGTCGTTC. Encoded protein: CASRYPEDIPSF.

This clone was observed a handful of times. Germline and junction disagree at one end, which may indicate a read error. J is TRBJ1-5 and V is TRBV27; D unresolved. Per germline, CDR1 MNHEY and CDR2 SMNVEV (reference sequence). The CDR3 is 15 amino acids. In nucleotides, the CDR3 is TGTGCCAGCAGTTTAAATCGAGGAACCGATCAGGCCCAGCATTTT. Translating gives CASSLNRGTDQAQHF.

The V gene is TRBV29-1, the J gene TRBJ2-1; 9 bases line up with TRBD2. Germline CDR1 reads SQVTM; CDR2 reads ANQGSEA. With 4 bases clipped from V and 3 bases from J, the junction kept 4 bases outside the gene matches. This CDR3 has 14 amino acids. CDR3 protein: CSVGQRGVYNEQFF. CDR3 DNA: TGCAGCGTTGGTCAGCGGGGGGTCTACAATGAGCAGTTCTTC.

This rearrangement joins TRBV2 to TRBJ2-5, with 7 bases lining up with TRBD1. V lost 6 bases, J lost 4 bases, and 2 bases stayed unmatched. The CDR3 contains 12 residues. Germline assignment: CDR1 SNHLY and CDR2 FYNNEI. The CDR3: CASRGQLETQYF. The CDR3 bases are TGTGCCAGCAGGGGACAGTTAGAGACCCAGTACTTC.

This clone was counted only a few times. V and J are TRBV11-2 and TRBJ1-1; the D gene is possibly TRBD1 (5 bases). Germline CDR1 is SGHAT and CDR2 is FQNNGV. With 1 base removed from V and 0 bases from J, the gap between germline ends came to 12 bases. The CDR3 has 16 residues. CDR3 coding DNA: TGTGCCAGCAGCTTAGGAGGGGTCTTCATGAACACTGAAGCTTTCTTT. The encoded protein is CASSLGGVFMNTEAFF. The whole variable domain, filled in from reference TRBV11-2 and TRBJ1-1, reads EAGVAQSPRYKIIEKRQSVAFWCNPISGHATLYWYQQILGQGPKLLIQFQNNGVVDDSQLPKDRFSAERLKGVDSTLKIQPAKLEDSAVYLCASSLGGVFMNTEAFFGQGTRLTVV.

The rearrangement joins TRBV14 to TRBJ2-3, with D possibly being TRBD2 (7 bases). Germline CDR1 and CDR2: SGHDN and FVKESK. CDR3 length: 17 amino acids. Trimming stripped 4 bases from V and 2 bases from J, with 19 bases between. This chain's CDR3 is CASSLPLRGPYTDTQYF. The CDR3 coding sequence is TGTGCCAGCAGCCTCCCTCTGCGGGGGCCCTACACAGATACGCAGTATTTT.

V usage is TRBV7-2 and J usage is TRBJ2-5; TRBD2 might be the D (5 bases). Germline-derived CDR1 and CDR2 are SGHTA and FQGNSA. V was shortened by 1 base and J by 5 bases, with 8 bases between the two germline ends. The CDR3 has 13 amino acids. The CDR3 DNA reads TGTGCCAGCAGCTTAGAGTCGGGGGAGACCCAGTACTTC. The encoded protein is CASSLESGETQYF.

The rearrangement links TRBV3-1 (or the pseudogene TRBV3-2) to TRBJ2-5, with unresolved D. Between the trimmed V and J ends, which lost 8 bases and 1 base, there was a span of 14 bases. Germline V gene sequence: CDR1 LGHDT, CDR2 YNNKEL (reference sequence). The CDR3 loop spans 14 amino acids. The CDR3 DNA is TGTGCCAGCTCTCCCCACGCGGTCCAAGAGACCCAGTACTTC. Amino acids: CASSPHAVQETQYF.

The V gene is TRBV19, the J gene TRBJ2-7, with D possibly TRBD1 on 6 matching bases. V was cut by 3 bases and J by 2 bases, with 11 bases left in between. This CDR3 region has 14 residues. Germline CDR1 is LNHDA and CDR2 is SQIVND (reference sequence). The CDR3 reads CASSIGQPAYEQYF. The CDR3 DNA is TGTGCCAGTAGTATCGGACAGCCAGCCTACGAGCAGTACTTC.